The T cell receptor (beta chain) described here comes from a study of blood T cell repertoires in COVID-19. CDR3 length equals 14 residues. Deletions cut 0 bases from V and 7 bases from J, with 13 bases between. Germline V gives CDR1 SGHRS, CDR2 YFSETQ. The assay was immunoSEQ multiplex PCR, and TCRdb's table has in-frame clones only and misses some. The table records about 240,000 clones, more than 85% of them present only once. Sequencing used peripheral blood. The sequence derives from a woman between 70 and 85 years old with active or convalescent COVID-19. The chain recombines TRBV5-1 with TRBJ1-1; D gene ambiguous. This CDR3 is CASSLAAAGGEAFF. The CDR3 bases are TGCGCCAGCAGCTTGGCCGCTGCGGGAGGTGAAGCTTTCTTT. The full variable domain, rest sourced from reference TRBV5-1 and TRBJ1-1, is KAGVTQTPRYLIKTRGQQVTLSCSPISGHRSVSWYQQTPGQGLQFLFEYFSETQRNKGNFPGRFSGRQFSNSRSEMNVSTLELGDSALYLCASSLAAAGGEAFFGQGTRLTVV.